Sequencing of this T cell receptor beta chain was carried out in a study of blood T cell repertoires in COVID-19. Profiling relied on immunoSEQ multiplex PCR, and the TCRdb table lists in-frame clones only, not all of them. Here the sample spans about 220,000 clones, approximately 83% being singletons. Per the germline V gene, CDR1 is SNHLY and CDR2 is FYNNEI. The CDR3 is made up of 15 amino acids. V lost 7 bases and J lost 0, with 15 bases in between. The chain combines TRBV2 with TRBJ1-2; tentatively, D is TRBD1 (5 bases). This TCR was recovered from a woman in her thirties or forties with active or convalescent COVID-19. Material for sequencing was peripheral blood. Here the CDR3 DNA reads TGTGCCAGCACTAAAGCTGGGGGGACTAACTATGGCTACACCTTC. The encoded protein is CASTKAGGTNYGYTF.